The 5 T cell receptor beta chains below come from one sample, sequenced in a study of cytomegalovirus exposure and HLA in healthy donors. PCR involved 60 Vbeta and 13 Jbeta primers. Sequencing was performed with immunoSEQ multiplex PCR; in TCRdb, only in-frame clones are kept and a portion is missing. The sample carries around 190,000 clones, under 85% recorded once. Sequenced: PBMCs. These receptors came from a woman aged 18-29 years in good health and CMV-seronegative.

The genes are TRBV13 and TRBJ2-2; maybe TRBD2 (6 bases). The CDR3 is made up of 14 amino acids. The germline gives CDR1 PRHDT, CDR2 FYEKMQ (reference sequence). V was pared by 5 bases and J by 14 bases, with 21 bases between. CDR3 DNA sequence: TGTGCCAGCAGCCGCCGGGACTCCCTCCCCCGCCTGTTTTTT. Translated, it gives CASSRRDSLPRLFF. Drawing the rest from reference TRBV13 and TRBJ2-2, the complete variable domain is AAGVIQSPRHLIKEKRETATLKCYPIPRHDTVYWYQQGPGQDPQFLISFYEKMQSDKGSIPDRFSAQQFSDYHSELNMSSLELGDSALYFCASSRRDSLPRLFFGEGSRLTVL.

This chain joins TRBV7-6 and TRBJ1-5; the D gene is possibly TRBD1 (6 bases). Germline V gene sequence: CDR1 SGHVS, CDR2 FNYEAQ. The V end lost 5 bases, the J end lost 7 bases, and 15 bases lay between the germline ends. This CDR3 region has 14 residues. The chain's CDR3 is CASSPIGGGQPQHF. The CDR3 DNA reads TGTGCCAGCAGCCCAATAGGGGGAGGGCAGCCCCAGCATTTT.

The chain is built from TRBV19 and TRBJ1-1, with 9 bases fitting TRBD1. The CDR3 has 13 amino acids. V lost 6 bases, J lost 5 bases, and 4 bases stayed unmatched. CDR1 LNHDA and CDR2 SQIVND come from the germline V gene (reference sequence). CDR3 residues: CASRTGGVTEAFF. CDR3 DNA sequence: TGTGCCAGTAGGACAGGGGGTGTGACTGAAGCTTTCTTT.

The chain is built from TRBV27 and TRBJ1-1; 8 nucleotides agree with TRBD1. After removal of 3 bases from V and 4 bases from J, the junction contained 7 bases not matched to a gene. Germline V CDR1 and CDR2: MNHEY, SMNVEV (reference sequence). The CDR3 has 15 residues. CDR3 in amino acids: CASSFLDRDGTEAFF. The CDR3 DNA follows: TGTGCCAGCAGTTTCCTGGACAGGGACGGCACTGAAGCTTTCTTT.

The chain links TRBV7-8 to TRBJ1-1, with D possibly matching TRBD1 (6 bases). V lost 6 bases to trimming and J lost 5 bases, with 16 bases between them. CDR1 and CDR2 from the germline V gene are SGHVS and FQNEAQ. There are 14 residues in the CDR3. Written as DNA, the CDR3 is TGTGCCAGCAGAAAAGGACAGAGTCTGACTGAAGCTTTCTTT. Protein sequence: CASRKGQSLTEAFF.